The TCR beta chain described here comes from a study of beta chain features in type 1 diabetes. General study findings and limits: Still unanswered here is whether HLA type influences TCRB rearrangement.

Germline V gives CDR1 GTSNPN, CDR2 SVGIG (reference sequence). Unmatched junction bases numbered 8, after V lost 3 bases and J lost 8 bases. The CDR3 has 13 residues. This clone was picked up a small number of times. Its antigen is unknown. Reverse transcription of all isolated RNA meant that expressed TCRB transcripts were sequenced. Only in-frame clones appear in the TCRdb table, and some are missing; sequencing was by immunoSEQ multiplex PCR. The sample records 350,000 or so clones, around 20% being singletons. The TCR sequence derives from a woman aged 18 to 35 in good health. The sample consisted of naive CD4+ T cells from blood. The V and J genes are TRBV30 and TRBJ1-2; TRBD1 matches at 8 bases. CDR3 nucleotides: TGTGCCTGGAGGTTCCAGGGGGCGCAAGGCTACACCTTC. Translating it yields CAWRFQGAQGYTF.